This T cell receptor (beta chain) derives from a study of cytomegalovirus exposure and HLA in healthy donors. The study ran its PCR with 60 Vbeta and 13 Jbeta primers. Method: immunoSEQ multiplex PCR; TCRdb's copy keeps in-frame clones and lacks some. The sample yields more than 40,000 clones, about half seen once. Healthy bone marrow donors made up the donors. Germline CDR1 is SGHTA and CDR2 is FQGNSA. This CDR3 has 15 amino acids. The genes are TRBV7-2 and TRBJ2-5, with a possible D match to TRBD2 (5 bases). The J call may not be correct, given that the DNA end is closer to TRBJ2-7. Specimen: PBMCs. The receptor comes from a man in his fifties or sixties in good health and CMV-seronegative. CDR3 residues: CASSGSRGRAHEQYF. The CDR3 DNA follows: TGTGCCAGCAGCGGAAGCCGCGGGCGGGCCCACGAGCAGTACTTC.